The clone carrying this TCR beta chain has at least ten counts. The sample originates from a study of T cells in Graves' hyperthyroidism and ophthalmopathy. The CDR3 has 13 residues. Trimming shortened V by 1 base and J by 5 bases, and 6 bases separated the two germline ends. Looked up from germline, CDR1 is SGHVS and CDR2 is FQNEAQ. Any patient presenting with uncontrolled infection, other autoimmune disease, pregnancy or lactation was left out. Used for diagnoses were clinical symptoms, serum thyroxine and TRAb, thyroid ultrasound and orbital computed tomography. About 10 ml fresh peripheral blood yielded the PBMCs. Researchers amplified the TCR beta CDR3 regions from RNA transcripts. First-round RT-PCR targeting the TCR CDR3 was performed with the HTBI primer set. MiXCR, applied by TCRdb to the multiplex PCR reads, yields one record per CDR3 protein. The profile shows some 570,000 distinct CDR3 sequences, around 14% of them singletons.

The chain has TRBV7-8 and TRBJ2-1; no clear D. The specimen was blood. The TCR was taken from a young woman with Graves' ophthalmopathy. The CDR3 loop reads CASSLDRDNEQFF. CDR3 nucleotides: TGTGCCAGCAGCTTAGATCGGGACAATGAGCAGTTCTTC.